This T cell receptor beta chain was sequenced during a study of cytomegalovirus exposure and HLA in healthy donors. Concerning this clone: Its antigen is not known.

Germline V gene data show CDR1 as SGHRS and CDR2 as YFSETQ. V was clipped by 2 bases and J by 0 bases, with 27 bases between them. There are 22 residues in the CDR3. The donors were in the approximately 120-subject validation cohort; that cohort was separate from the approximately 700-subject first cohort. Study-wide results and caveats: Overall, about 160 TCR beta chains were annotated as cytomegalovirus-associated. Both high specificity and high sensitivity reportedly marked the classifier's diagnosis of cytomegalovirus status. Most TCR sequences were uncommon, yet certain public TCRs appeared in many donors.

Data came from immunoSEQ multiplex PCR; TCRdb stores just in-frame clones and leaves some out. The sample shows fewer than 100,000 clones, approximately 94% of them seen only once. The sequence was collected from a woman between 18 and 29 years old in good health and CMV-seropositive. The chain recombines TRBV5-1 with TRBJ2-6; TRBD2 might be the D (5 bases). Sequencing used PBMCs. The DNA of the CDR3 is TGCGCCAGCAGCTTCTCAATTGACGCCCCGGGATTAGCATTCTCTGGGGCCAACGTCCTGACTTTC. Translation gives CASSFSIDAPGLAFSGANVLTF.